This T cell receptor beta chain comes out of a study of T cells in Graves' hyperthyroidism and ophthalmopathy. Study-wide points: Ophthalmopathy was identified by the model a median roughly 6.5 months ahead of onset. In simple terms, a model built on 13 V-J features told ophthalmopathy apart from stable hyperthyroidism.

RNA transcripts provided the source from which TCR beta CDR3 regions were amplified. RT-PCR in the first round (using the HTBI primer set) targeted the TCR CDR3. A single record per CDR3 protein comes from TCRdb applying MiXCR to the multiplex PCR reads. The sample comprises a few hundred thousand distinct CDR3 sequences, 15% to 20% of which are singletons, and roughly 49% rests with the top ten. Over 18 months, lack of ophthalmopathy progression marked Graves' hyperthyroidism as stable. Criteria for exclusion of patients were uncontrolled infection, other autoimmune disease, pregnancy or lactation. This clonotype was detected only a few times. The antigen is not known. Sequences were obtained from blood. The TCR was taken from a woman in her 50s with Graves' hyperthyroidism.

In DNA, the CDR3 is TGCAGTGCTACGCTTCAGGGGTCGGATCAGCCCCAGCATTTT. Its translation is CSATLQGSDQPQHF. The chain employs TRBV20-1 and TRBJ1-5; D is perhaps TRBD1 (6 bases). The germline gives CDR1 DFQATT, CDR2 SNEGSKA (reference sequence). Trimming left V 4 bases short and J 5 bases short, with 15 bases between. The CDR3 runs 14 residues.